This T cell receptor (beta chain) is from a study of CD8+ T cells in alopecia areata. After isolation, RNA underwent reverse transcription to generate cDNA as the sequencing template. Here immunoSEQ multiplex PCR was the method, and the copy in TCRdb shows in-frame clones only, minus some. The repertoire consists of about 220,000 clones, with less than 75% occurring once and the leading ten covering roughly 1.5%. The CDR3 extends over 13 amino acids. Germline V lookup: CDR1 LNHDA, CDR2 SQIVND (reference sequence). V gave up 9 bases and J gave up 4 bases, with 12 bases separating them. This clone turned up a few times. Regarding treatment: oral pan-JAK inhibitor, 5-10 mg twice daily.

The chain recombines TRBV19 with TRBJ2-2, with D possibly being TRBD2 (5 bases). The clonotype was recovered from a human donor with alopecia areata. The source material was CD4+ T cells sorted from blood, sampled at week 4, from a patient treated with tofacitinib. The CDR3 sequence is CASEKGGTGELFF. CDR3 nucleotide sequence: TGTGCCAGCGAAAAAGGAGGCACCGGGGAGCTGTTTTTT.